This is a list of T cell receptor beta chains from one sample in a study of shared clonotypes between healthy human individuals. Some clones are missing from TCRdb's copy, which holds only in-frame ones; the method was immunoSEQ multiplex PCR. The data show about 1.1 million clones, approximately 75% seen once. The sample comprised memory CD4+ T cells from PBMCs. These receptors all come from a young man in good health. Some clones in this sample may be carry-over from other donors' samples. CDR3s include the opening cysteine and the closing phenylalanine or tryptophan. The D gene is left open where the match is weak. Rows give clone size only sometimes, using once, few, many, or a class for an expanded clone.

J: TRBJ1-5
V: TRBV10-3
size: -
D: -
DNA: TGTGCCATCTCTCGTGGGGGGCTTTTTAGCAATCAGCCCCAGCATTTT
CDR3: CAISRGGLFSNQPQHF

J: TRBJ1-5
V: TRBV5-6
size: -
D: -
DNA: TGTGCCAGCAGCTTCACGGGCAGGGGTCGGGGCAATCAGCCCCAGCATTTT
CDR3: CASSFTGRGRGNQPQHF

J: TRBJ2-1
V: TRBV5-1
size: -
D: -
DNA: TGCGCCAGCAGCACCGGGACCAACAATGAGCAGTTCTTC
CDR3: CASSTGTNNEQFF

J: TRBJ2-3
V: TRBV6-6
size: -
D: -
DNA: TGTGCCAGCAGAATGAGAAGGGAAGATACGCAGTATTTT
CDR3: CASRMRREDTQYF

J: TRBJ2-7
V: TRBV28
size: once
D: -
DNA: TGTGCCAGCAGGACGGGGGGCGCATACGAGCAGTACTTC
CDR3: CASRTGGAYEQYF

J: TRBJ2-7
V: TRBV9
size: -
D: -
DNA: TGTGCCAGCAGCCCCCTCGGGCTGGGCGAGCAGTACTTC
CDR3: CASSPLGLGEQYF

J: TRBJ1-1
V: TRBV29-1
size: few
D: -
DNA: TGCAGCGTTGGAAAGCAGTCAGCTTTCTTT
CDR3: CSVGKQSAFF

J: TRBJ2-1
V: TRBV28
size: -
D: -
DNA: TGTGCCAGCAGTTCCTTGACAACAGGGGCGGGAGTTTTGAATGAGCAGTTCTTC
CDR3: CASSSLTTGAGVLNEQFF

J: TRBJ2-3
V: TRBV28
size: -
D: TRBD2
DNA: TGTGCCAGCAGCTTACTAGCGGGAGATGGAGATACGCAGTATTTT
CDR3: CASSLLAGDGDTQYF

J: TRBJ2-7
V: TRBV5-1
size: -
D: TRBD1
DNA: TGCGCCAGCAGCTTGAACCCGGGACAGGTCTCCTACGAGCAGTACTTC
CDR3: CASSLNPGQVSYEQYF

J: TRBJ2-1
V: TRBV11-3
size: -
D: -
DNA: TGTGCCAGCAGCTTAGATAGCGAGGGCGGATACAATGAGCAGTTCTTC
CDR3: CASSLDSEGGYNEQFF

J: TRBJ1-4
V: TRBV28
size: -
D: TRBD1
DNA: TGTGCCAGCAGACGAACAGGGGGCTGGGGAAAACTGTTTTTT
CDR3: CASRRTGGWGKLFF

J: TRBJ2-5
V: TRBV5-1
size: -
D: -
DNA: TGCGCCAGCAGCTTGGTTTCCGGGGGATCTGGCCAAGAGACCCAGTACTTC
CDR3: CASSLVSGGSGQETQYF

J: TRBJ2-7
V: TRBV19
size: -
D: -
DNA: TGTGCCACGACAGCAAGGTTAGGGGACGAGCAGTACTTC
CDR3: CATTARLGDEQYF

J: TRBJ1-5
V: TRBV28
size: -
D: TRBD1
DNA: TGTGCCAGCAGTTTCCCCGGGACAGGGGCCAATCAGCCCCAGCATTTT
CDR3: CASSFPGTGANQPQHF

J: TRBJ2-1
V: TRBV4-2
size: -
D: TRBD2
DNA: TGTGCCAGCAGCCTTAGCGGGAGAGATTACAATGAGCAGTTCTTC
CDR3: CASSLSGRDYNEQFF

J: TRBJ2-1
V: TRBV29-1
size: once
D: TRBD2
DNA: TGCAGCGGTAGCGGGAGGGAGTCCTACAATGAGCAGTTCTTC
CDR3: CSGSGRESYNEQFF

J: TRBJ2-6
V: TRBV30
size: -
D: -
DNA: TGTGCCTGGACCTCTGGGGCCAACGTCCTGACTTTC
CDR3: CAWTSGANVLTF

J: TRBJ1-1
V: TRBV6-1
size: -
D: -
DNA: TGTGCCAGCAGCAGGGAGATGGGCACTGAAGCTTTCTTT
CDR3: CASSREMGTEAFF

J: TRBJ1-2
V: TRBV5-1
size: -
D: -
DNA: TGCGCCAGCAGCCCCGGGTCTGATGGCTACACCTTC
CDR3: CASSPGSDGYTF

J: TRBJ2-1
V: TRBV11-3
size: once
D: -
DNA: TGTGCCAGCAGCCTCGCGGTAGCCAATGAGCAGTTCTTC
CDR3: CASSLAVANEQFF

J: TRBJ1-2
V: TRBV20-1
size: -
D: -
DNA: TGCAGTGCTAGCTCAGTATATGGCTACACCTTC
CDR3: CSASSVYGYTF

J: TRBJ2-3
V: TRBV11-3
size: -
D: TRBD2
DNA: TGTGCCAGCAGCTTAGGGGATCGACTAGCGGGAAGCACAGATACGCAGTATTTT
CDR3: CASSLGDRLAGSTDTQYF

J: TRBJ2-7
V: TRBV2
size: -
D: TRBD2
DNA: TGTGCTAGCAGGCCCGGGACTAGCATCTACGAGCAGTACTTC
CDR3: CASRPGTSIYEQYF

J: TRBJ2-3
V: TRBV5-1
size: -
D: -
DNA: TGCGCCAGCAGCTTGGCTACCAGTGTCCTTGCAGATACGCAGTATTTT
CDR3: CASSLATSVLADTQYF